Following are 19 T cell receptor beta chains from one sample sequenced in a study of T cell responses to AZD1222 COVID-19 vaccine. Here immunoSEQ multiplex PCR was the method, and the copy in TCRdb shows in-frame clones only, minus some. This table has 95,000 to 110,000 clones, around 90% appearing once. The sample in question was peripheral blood, obtained on day 0 of AZD1222 vaccination. These receptors were taken from an adult in good health.

The chain recombines TRBV7-6 with TRBJ1-5; D call uncertain. The V end was cut by 0 bases, the J end by 4 bases, with 10 bases between. The V gene's germline CDR1 is SGHVS and CDR2 FNYEAQ. The CDR3 extends over 15 amino acids. CDR3 nucleotides: TGTGCCAGCAGCTTAGCATCGGGGATTAATCAGCCCCAGCATTTT. As protein: CASSLASGINQPQHF. The complete variable domain, with remaining parts taken from reference TRBV7-6 and TRBJ1-5, reads GAGVSQSPRYKVTKRGQDVALRCDPISGHVSLYWYRQALGQGPEFLTYFNYEAQQDKSGLPNDRFSAERPEGSISTLTIQRTEQRDSAMYRCASSLASGINQPQHFGDGTRLSIL.

This clone was seen only once. The chain couples TRBV7-2 to TRBJ2-1; TRBD1 matches 8 bases. The V and J ends lost 5 bases and 8 bases, in that order; junction bases with no gene match: 8. CDR3 size: 14 residues. Germline V CDR1 and CDR2: SGHTA, FQGNSA. CDR3 residues: CASSRDRSGDEQFF. The CDR3 bases are TGTGCCAGCAGCCGGGACAGGTCGGGAGATGAGCAGTTCTTC.

The chain joins TRBV7-3 to TRBJ2-3, with 9 bases that match TRBD1. V lost 4 bases, J lost 1 base, and 6 bases stayed unmatched. Germline loops: CDR1 SGHTA, CDR2 FQGTGA. This CDR3 region has 16 residues. CDR3 amino acids: CASSSQGALRTDTQYF. Written as DNA, the CDR3 is TGTGCCAGCAGCTCACAGGGGGCCCTCCGCACAGATACGCAGTATTTT.

The chain combines TRBV3-1 (or the pseudogene TRBV3-2) with TRBJ1-4; D call uncertain. Germline-derived CDR1 and CDR2 are LGHDT and YNNKEL (reference sequence). Trimming pared 2 bases from V and 5 bases from J, leaving 3 bases between. The CDR3 has 12 amino acids. The CDR3 reads CASSQSNEKLFF. The CDR3 DNA reads TGTGCCAGCAGCCAATCAAATGAAAAACTGTTTTTT.

The chain employs TRBV24-1 and TRBJ2-7; 7 bases are a match to TRBD1. The germline CDR1 and CDR2 sequences are KGHDR and SFDVKD. This CDR3 comprises 15 residues. J gave up 2 bases and V 3 bases, and 6 bases lay outside the gene matches. CDR3 coding DNA: TGTGCCACCAGTGATCCGTACAGGGGTGCCTACGAGCAGTACTTC. Residues: CATSDPYRGAYEQYF.

This clone was counted a few times. The chain joins TRBV20-1 to TRBJ1-1; D not resolved. Trimming removed 6 bases from V and 5 bases from J, with 10 bases in between. This CDR3 has 11 amino acids. Looked up from germline, CDR1 is DFQATT and CDR2 is SNEGSKA (reference sequence). The CDR3 loop reads CSAYLFTEAFF. CDR3 DNA: TGCAGTGCCTACCTATTTACTGAAGCTTTCTTT.

This rearrangement joins TRBV28 to TRBJ1-1, with D possibly TRBD1 on 6 matching bases. V lost 5 bases and J 5 bases, leaving 21 bases between the germline ends. Germline loops: CDR1 MDHEN, CDR2 SYDVKM. CDR3 length equals 16 residues. The DNA of the CDR3 is TGTGCCAGCAGTCACGACGGGGGTCAGGGGAGTACTGAAGCTTTCTTT. Protein sequence: CASSHDGGQGSTEAFF.

The chain joins TRBV6-5 to TRBJ2-2, with D uncertain. V was shortened by 0 bases and J by 4 bases, with 9 bases between the two germline ends. Germline CDR1 MNHEY, CDR2 SVGAGI. The CDR3 loop spans 15 amino acids. This CDR3 reads CASSYSTQATGELFF. As DNA, the CDR3 is TGTGCCAGCAGTTACTCGACCCAGGCCACCGGGGAGCTGTTTTTT.

The chain joins TRBV4-1 to TRBJ1-5; 7 bases agree with TRBD1. Germline V gene sequence: CDR1 MGHRA, CDR2 YSYEKL. Germline trimming cut 3 bases from V and 0 bases from J; bases unmatched to any gene: 2. The CDR3 runs to 15 residues. CDR3 loop: CASSHWDSSNQPQHF. In nucleotides, the CDR3 is TGCGCCAGCAGCCACTGGGACAGTAGCAATCAGCCCCAGCATTTT.

The chain recombines TRBV2 with TRBJ1-5; 7 bases are a match to TRBD1. Germline trimming cut 3 bases from V and 7 bases from J; bases unmatched to any gene: 6. This CDR3 contains 14 residues. CDR1 and CDR2 from the germline V gene are SNHLY and FYNNEI. CDR3 sequence reads: CASSEDRNQQPQHF. The CDR3 DNA sequence: TGTGCCAGCAGTGAGGACAGGAATCAGCAGCCCCAGCATTTT.

The rearrangement joins TRBV28 to TRBJ1-2; D not resolved. The V and J ends lost 8 bases and 4 bases respectively, with 11 bases between them. The CDR3 has 12 residues. CDR1 is MDHEN and CDR2 is SYDVKM in the germline V gene. The DNA of the CDR3 is TGTGCCAGCTATACAGCGGGCTATGGCTACACCTTC. It yields the protein CASYTAGYGYTF.

The CDR3 loop reads CASSPPRGGAGPNEQFF. The CDR3 coding sequence is TGTGCCAGTAGTCCCCCCCGGGGTGGGGCGGGACCCAATGAGCAGTTCTTC. The V and J genes are TRBV19 and TRBJ2-1; maybe TRBD2 (6 bases). Trimming pared 5 bases from V and 6 bases from J, leaving 23 bases between. The germline V gene has CDR1 LNHDA and CDR2 SQIVND (reference sequence). This CDR3 comprises 17 residues.

This clone appeared a few times. The chain employs TRBV7-9 and TRBJ2-2; D is undetermined. The length of the CDR3 is 13 residues. V was shortened by 2 bases and J by 7 bases, with 8 bases between the two germline ends. Per germline, CDR1 SEHNR and CDR2 FQNEAQ (reference sequence). DNA for the CDR3: TGTGCCAGCAGCTTACCAGCAGGCGGGGAGCTGTTTTTT. Residues: CASSLPAGGELFF.

This clone is a singleton in its sample. The chain uses TRBV9 and TRBJ1-1; D not certain. The CDR3 has 15 residues. The V end lost 3 bases, the J end lost 10 bases, and 22 bases lay between the germline ends. CDR1 and CDR2 from the germline V gene are SGDLS and YYNGEE. CDR3 DNA sequence: TGTGCCAGCAGCGCCGCCGCCACGGTTGCGGGCCCAGCTTTCTTT. It is translated as CASSAAATVAGPAFF.

This chain joins TRBV4-1 and TRBJ1-2; D gene uncertain. Germline assignment: CDR1 MGHRA and CDR2 YSYEKL. Trimming stripped 4 bases from V and 4 bases from J, with 13 bases between. The CDR3 is 14 amino acids. Here the CDR3 reads CASSLLGRAYGYTF. Written as DNA, the CDR3 is TGCGCCAGCAGCCTCCTCGGGAGGGCCTATGGCTACACCTTC.

This chain uses TRBV7-8 with TRBJ1-1; TRBD1 aligns across 8 bases. The CDR3 covers 14 residues. The V segment lost 5 bases and the J segment 5 bases; nucleotides outside the gene matches: 7. Germline CDR1 is SGHVS and CDR2 is FQNEAQ. In nucleotides, the CDR3 is TGTGCCAGCAGCCGACAGGGGAGATCAACTGAAGCTTTCTTT. It is translated as CASSRQGRSTEAFF.

J is TRBJ1-5 and V is TRBV28; D not certain. V lost 7 bases to trimming and J lost 0 bases, with 7 bases between them. The germline V gene encodes CDR1 MDHEN and CDR2 SYDVKM. This CDR3 region has 13 residues. The CDR3 loop reads CASTVYSNQPQHF. The CDR3, as DNA: TGTGCCAGCACGGTTTATAGCAATCAGCCCCAGCATTTT.

The J gene is TRBJ2-5, the V gene TRBV7-9, with 11 bases that match TRBD2. Germline CDR1 SEHNR, CDR2 FQNEAQ (reference sequence). CDR3 length equals 16 residues. The V segment lost 3 bases and the J segment 5 bases; nucleotides outside the gene matches: 8. CDR3 sequence reads: CASSFDTSGRIETQYF. The CDR3 bases are TGTGCCAGCAGCTTCGACACTAGCGGGAGAATTGAGACCCAGTACTTC.

The chain combines TRBV5-1 with TRBJ2-3; 7 positions agree with TRBD1. Per the germline V gene, CDR1 is SGHRS and CDR2 is YFSETQ. This CDR3 is built from 15 residues. V was pared by 4 bases and J by 4 bases, with 9 bases of the junction left unmatched. CDR3: CASSTGTVRADTQYF. CDR3 in DNA: TGCGCCAGCAGCACAGGGACAGTGAGGGCAGATACGCAGTATTTT.